This record looks at one TCR beta chain sequence and its context. Its specificity is unknown. This entry comes from a study of T cell responses to AZD1222 COVID-19 vaccine. The study's findings and limits: Targets within unmutated variant regions were reportedly found for nearly half of spike-specific TCRs.

The CDR3 totals 13 residues. The V and J ends lost 10 bases and 4 bases, in that order; junction bases with no gene match: 7. CDR1 LGHDT and CDR2 YNNKEL come from the germline V gene (reference sequence). Data came from immunoSEQ multiplex PCR; TCRdb stores just in-frame clones and leaves some out. The repertoire holds under 150,000 clones, with about 91% as singletons. This chain connects TRBV3-1 (or the pseudogene TRBV3-2) to TRBJ2-3, with TRBD2 matching 8 bases. This receptor was identified in an adult who received the AZD1222 COVID-19 vaccine. The sample in question was peripheral blood, obtained 28 days after the second AZD1222 dose. CDR3 in DNA: TGTGCCACCCAGGGACTAGGGGCAGATACGCAGTATTTT. This gives the protein CATQGLGADTQYF.